Listed here is a single T cell receptor beta chain. This entry belongs to a study of cytomegalovirus exposure and HLA in healthy donors. PCR primers comprised 60 Vbeta and 13 Jbeta primers. Produced via immunoSEQ multiplex PCR; TCRdb's table is partial and in-frame only. The table lists about 140,000 clones. Germline V gene sequence: CDR1 SGHAT, CDR2 FQNNGV. This CDR3 comprises 13 residues. Trimming cost V 5 bases and J 5 bases, with 9 bases left between them. The gene calls are TRBV11-2 and TRBJ2-2; D perhaps matches TRBD2 (6 bases). The sequenced material came from PBMCs. This TCR derives from a man aged 40-50 years in good health and CMV-seronegative. The CDR3 region has the DNA TGTGCCAGCAGCGTTGGGGGGACCGGGGAGCTGTTTTTT. This encodes CASSVGGTGELFF.